The 13 T cell receptor beta chains presented below share a single source sample, sequenced in a study of patients and donors after allogeneic stem cell transplantation. MiXCR was run by TCRdb on the RT-PCR reads, yielding one entry per CDR3 protein. The table includes 100,000 to 120,000 distinct CDR3 sequences, 35% to 45% detected once. Sequencing was carried out using blood, either unsorted or a sorted T cell fraction (not recorded which). These TCRs come from a human donor who was either an allogeneic HSCT recipient or a stem cell or donor lymphocyte infusion donor (not recorded which). It is not recorded whose cells these are; they may come from a transplant donor.

The genes are TRBV4-3 and TRBJ2-5, with 8 positions matching TRBD2. This CDR3 is built from 18 residues. Trimming at V came to 0 bases and at J to 5 bases, leaving 14 bases not matched to a gene. Per germline, CDR1 LGHNA and CDR2 YSLEER. The DNA for the CDR3 is TGCGCCAGCAGCCAAGATAGGGCTAGCGGGTTAGTCACGGAGACCCAGTACTTC. This codes for CASSQDRASGLVTETQYF.

The genes are TRBV28 and TRBJ2-5; a possible D gene is TRBD2 (6 bases). The germline CDR1 and CDR2 sequences are MDHEN and SYDVKM. V dropped 3 bases and J dropped 4 bases, with 12 bases sitting between them. The CDR3 covers 14 residues. The CDR3 DNA reads as TGTGCCAGCAGTTTCCGACTCGGGGGAGAGACCCAGTACTTC. It codes for CASSFRLGGETQYF.

This clonotype was detected many times. This chain joins TRBV7-2 and TRBJ1-5; tentative D call: TRBD1 (6 bases). Trimming took off 2 bases at V and 3 bases at J, with 8 bases between the two ends. This CDR3 is 14 amino acids long. In germline, CDR1 is SGHTA, CDR2 FQGNSA. Here the CDR3 reads CASSLTGSNQPQHF. The CDR3 nucleotides are TGTGCCAGCAGCTTAACAGGGTCCAATCAGCCCCAGCATTTT.

The J gene is TRBJ2-3, the V gene TRBV28; the match to TRBD1 covers 8 bases. V dropped 5 bases and J dropped 6; count of bases not matched to a gene: 7. Germline loops: CDR1 MDHEN, CDR2 SYDVKM. This CDR3 is 14 amino acids long. The CDR3 bases are TGTGCCAGCAGTCTAAGGACAGGGAGTGATACGCAGTATTTT. Protein: CASSLRTGSDTQYF. Supplemented by reference TRBV28 and TRBJ2-3, the full variable domain reads DVKVTQSSRYLVKRTGEKVFLECVQDMDHENMFWYRQDPGLGLRLIYFSYDVKMKEKGDIPEGYSVSREKKERFSLILESASTNQTSMYLCASSLRTGSDTQYFGPGTRLTVL.

CDR3 nucleotide sequence: TGTGCCAGCAGTTTTTCGGTCCCGGGGACCGGGGAGCTGTTTTTT. Protein: CASSFSVPGTGELFF. The rearrangement joins TRBV6-1 to TRBJ2-2; D might be TRBD2 (5 bases). The germline V gene encodes CDR1 MNHNS and CDR2 SASEGT. CDR3 length: 15 residues. The ends were cut back, 5 bases at V and 5 bases at J, with 15 bases in the middle.

This clonotype was detected only a few times. This chain joins TRBV10-3 and TRBJ2-7, with TRBD1 as a possible D gene (6 bases). Trimming removed 0 bases from V and 0 bases from J, with 15 bases in between. The CDR3 extends over 17 amino acids. Germline assignment: CDR1 ENHRY and CDR2 SYGVKD. The CDR3 DNA follows: TGTGCCATCAGTGAGTCAACAGGGACAATTGACTCCTACGAGCAGTACTTC. Translated, it gives CAISESTGTIDSYEQYF.

This clonotype was seen more than once but under ten times. The rearrangement uses TRBV7-2 and TRBJ1-1; 11 nucleotides match TRBD1. The length of the CDR3 is 17 residues. The germline CDR1 and CDR2 sequences are SGHTA and FQGNSA. V shed 5 bases, J shed 6 bases, and the junction held 14 bases outside the gene matches. The DNA for the CDR3 is TGTGCCAGCAGCCGCCCGGACAGGGGGCTCTTTCGCGCTGAAGCTTTCTTT. Translating it yields CASSRPDRGLFRAEAFF.

Ten or more counts support this clonotype. This chain uses TRBV12-3 or TRBV12-4 with TRBJ2-5; unclear D gene. CDR3 length: 15 residues. The germline V and J ends were trimmed by 0 bases and 3 bases, with 11 bases remaining between them. CDR3 loop: CASSLASLVEETQYF. CDR3 DNA sequence: TGTGCCAGCAGTTTAGCCAGTCTAGTCGAAGAGACCCAGTACTTC.

The rearrangement links TRBV20-1 to TRBJ1-6, with no clear D. V was trimmed by 3 bases and J by 0 bases, leaving 9 bases between them. Germline CDR1 reads DFQATT; CDR2 reads SNEGSKA (reference sequence). The CDR3 has 15 residues. The CDR3 DNA is TGCAGTGCTAGTGGTGTAAGCTCCTATAATTCACCCCTCCACTTT. Amino acid sequence: CSASGVSSYNSPLHF.

The chain combines TRBV29-1 with TRBJ2-1; TRBD2 aligns across 9 bases. The V gene's germline CDR1 is SQVTM and CDR2 ANQGSEA. The CDR3 loop spans 13 amino acids. V shed 5 bases, J shed 7 bases, and the junction held 6 bases outside the gene matches. The CDR3 sequence: CSVLSGRSNEQFF. In DNA form, the CDR3 reads TGCAGCGTTCTTAGCGGGAGATCGAATGAGCAGTTCTTC.

CDR3 protein: CASSINFPGLPSGNTIYF. CDR3 nucleotide sequence: TGTGCCAGCAGTATCAACTTTCCGGGGCTACCCTCTGGAAACACCATATATTTT. V and J are TRBV2 and TRBJ1-3; D is perhaps TRBD1 (5 bases). V was pared by 5 bases and J by 0 bases, with 20 bases between. CDR1 is SNHLY, CDR2 FYNNEI, per germline. The CDR3 length is 18 residues.

The chain employs TRBV7-2 and TRBJ1-2; D gene ambiguous. Germline V gene lookup returns CDR1 SGHTA and CDR2 FQGNSA. The CDR3 runs 14 residues. The ends were cut back, 1 base at V and 4 bases at J, with 10 bases in the middle. CDR3 loop: CASSLGGGGYGYTF. The DNA of the CDR3 is TGTGCCAGCAGCTTAGGGGGAGGTGGCTATGGCTACACCTTC.

In this sample, this clonotype turned up a few times. The chain couples TRBV20-1 to TRBJ2-3, with TRBD2 identical over 8 bases. Germline V gives CDR1 DFQATT, CDR2 SNEGSKA (reference sequence). Losses at the gene ends were 3 bases for V and 0 bases for J; bases not matched to a gene: 5. The CDR3 runs 15 residues. For the CDR3, the DNA is TGCAGTGCTAGTCCTGGCGGGAGGAGCACAGATACGCAGTATTTT. This translates into CSASPGGRSTDTQYF.